This T cell receptor beta chain was captured by sequencing in a study of cytomegalovirus exposure and HLA in healthy donors. The PCR employed 60 Vbeta primers together with 13 Jbeta primers. Here immunoSEQ multiplex PCR was the method, and the copy in TCRdb shows in-frame clones only, minus some. The sample lists 150,000 to 200,000 clones, 77% occurring once. Remarks on this clone: Its target is not known.

Whole-study findings and limits: The majority of CMV-associated TCR beta chains were reported as apparently HLA-restricted in a later analysis. When analyzed later, a missense DCLRE1C variant was found to be linked to TCR beta V- and J-gene trimming. From TCR beta sequences, most subjects' HLA-A and HLA-B alleles were reportedly predicted accurately.

This CDR3 is built from 14 residues. Germline V gene lookup returns CDR1 LNHDA and CDR2 SQIVND (reference sequence). Trimming removed 2 bases at V and 5 bases at J, with 10 bases between. The chain couples TRBV19 to TRBJ1-5; D is unresolved. This clonotype was sampled from a woman between 25 and 40 years old in good health and CMV-seropositive. Sequencing input: PBMCs. CDR3 amino acids: CASSILLRDQPQHF. The DNA for the CDR3 is TGTGCCAGTAGTATACTTCTTCGAGATCAGCCCCAGCATTTT.